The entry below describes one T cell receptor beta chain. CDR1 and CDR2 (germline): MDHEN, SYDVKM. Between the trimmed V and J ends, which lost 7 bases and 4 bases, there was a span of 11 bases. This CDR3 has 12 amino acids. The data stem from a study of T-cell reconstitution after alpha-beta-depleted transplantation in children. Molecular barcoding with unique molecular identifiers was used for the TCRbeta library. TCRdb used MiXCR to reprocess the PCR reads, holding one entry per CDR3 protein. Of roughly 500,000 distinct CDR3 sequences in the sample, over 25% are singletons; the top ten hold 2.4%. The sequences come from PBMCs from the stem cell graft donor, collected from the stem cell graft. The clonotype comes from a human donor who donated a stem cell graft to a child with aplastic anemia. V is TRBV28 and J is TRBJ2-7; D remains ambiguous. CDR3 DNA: TGTGCCAGCACCGGAAGAGCGTACGAGCAGTACTTC. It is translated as CASTGRAYEQYF.